Described below is a single T cell receptor (beta chain) sequence and its context. The sample comes from a study of beta chain features in type 1 diabetes. Every isolated RNA sample was fully reverse transcribed, so sequencing captured expressed TCRB transcripts. Generated by immunoSEQ multiplex PCR, the TCRdb table keeps only in-frame clones and is missing some. The data show about 620,000 clones, roughly a sixth seen once. Looked up from germline, CDR1 is MNHNY and CDR2 is SVGAGI (reference sequence). V shed 6 bases, J shed 2 bases, and the junction held 13 bases outside the gene matches. CDR3 length equals 16 residues.

This sequence was found in a man aged 18 to 29 in good health. The chain joins TRBV6-6 to TRBJ2-7, with 7 bases aligning to TRBD1. The sample comprised naive CD4+ T cells from blood. CDR3: CASSARGQVMTYEQYF. In nucleotides, the CDR3 is TGTGCCAGCAGCGCACGTGGACAGGTGATGACCTACGAGCAGTACTTC.